This entry lists 26 T cell receptor beta chains sequenced from one sample in a study of T cell responses to AZD1222 COVID-19 vaccine. Method: immunoSEQ multiplex PCR; TCRdb's copy keeps in-frame clones and lacks some. The table records some 100,000 clones, about 93% of them present only once. The source material was peripheral blood, sampled 28 days after the second AZD1222 dose. All receptors derive from an adult who received the AZD1222 COVID-19 vaccine.

The CDR3 loop is CASSPPTGLSGNTIYF. CDR3 in DNA: TGTGCCAGCTCACCTCCGACAGGGCTCTCTGGAAACACCATATATTTT. This rearrangement joins TRBV18 to TRBJ1-3; 7 bases line up with TRBD1. The CDR3 extends over 16 amino acids. Germline V CDR1 and CDR2: KGHSH, LQKENI. V lost 3 bases to trimming and J lost 0 bases; unmatched junction nucleotides: 5.

The chain uses TRBV5-5 and TRBJ2-7, with 7 bases identical to TRBD1. The CDR3 has 15 amino acids. V lost 0 bases to trimming and J lost 0 bases; unmatched junction nucleotides: 3. Germline V gene lookup returns CDR1 SGHKS and CDR2 YYEKEE (reference sequence). The CDR3 coding sequence is TGTGCCAGCAGCTTGGGGCCAGGGGGCTCCTACGAGCAGTACTTC. Encoded protein: CASSLGPGGSYEQYF.

The J gene is TRBJ1-4, the V gene TRBV4-2; D is unclear. Germline V lookup: CDR1 LGHNA, CDR2 YNFKEQ. Trimming shortened V by 1 base and J by 5 bases, and 8 bases separated the two germline ends. This CDR3 has 14 amino acids. The CDR3 loop is CASSQGTGNEKLFF. The DNA for the CDR3 is TGTGCCAGCAGCCAAGGGACGGGGAATGAAAAACTGTTTTTT.

This chain joins TRBV19 and TRBJ1-2; TRBD1 matches 7 bases. This CDR3 region has 12 residues. The ends lost 3 bases at V and 8 bases at J; junction bases unmatched: 3. From germline, CDR1 is LNHDA and CDR2 SQIVND (reference sequence). In DNA form, the CDR3 reads TGTGCCAGTAGTATTGGAGGGGGCGGCTACACCTTC. Translating it yields CASSIGGGGYTF.

The chain combines TRBV7-2 with TRBJ2-2; the D gene could be TRBD1 or TRBD2 (5 bases each). V dropped 5 bases and J dropped 0 bases, with 13 bases sitting between them. Germline CDR1 reads SGHTA; CDR2 reads FQGNSA. There are 16 residues in the CDR3. CDR3 sequence reads: CASSKPGTSNTGELFF. The CDR3 DNA reads as TGTGCCAGCAGCAAACCAGGGACCTCGAACACCGGGGAGCTGTTTTTT.

The rearrangement links TRBV9 to TRBJ2-7; TRBD2 agrees at 8 bases. Losses at the gene ends were 0 bases for V and 7 bases for J; bases not matched to a gene: 9. CDR1 and CDR2 (germline): SGDLS, YYNGEE. CDR3 length equals 15 residues. DNA of the CDR3: TGTGCCAGCAGCGTAGAGACCTCCCGGGGGGGAGAGCAGTACTTC. Protein product: CASSVETSRGGEQYF.

The chain has TRBV7-6 and TRBJ2-3; 13 bases line up with TRBD2. Germline loops: CDR1 SGHVS, CDR2 FNYEAQ. The CDR3 is 18 amino acids. J gave up 0 bases and V 2 bases, and 5 bases lay outside the gene matches. CDR3 in DNA: TGTGCCAGCAGCTTATTACTAGCGGGGGGGATGAGCACAGATACGCAGTATTTT. Protein product: CASSLLLAGGMSTDTQYF.

This chain connects TRBV19 to TRBJ2-2, with TRBD1 matching 10 bases. The CDR3 totals 18 residues. Germline assignment: CDR1 LNHDA and CDR2 SQIVND (reference sequence). Unmatched junction bases numbered 11, after V lost 1 base and J lost 6 bases. The CDR3 DNA reads as TGTGCCAGTAGTATAGGATTAACCTGGACAGGGGGTCCCGGGGAGCTGTTTTTT. This gives the protein CASSIGLTWTGGPGELFF.

V and J are TRBV3-1 (or the pseudogene TRBV3-2) and TRBJ2-3, with 10 bases that match TRBD2. Germline assignment: CDR1 LGHDT and CDR2 YNNKEL (reference sequence). CDR3 size: 19 residues. Trimming at V came to 2 bases and at J to 3 bases, leaving 14 bases not matched to a gene. In DNA, the CDR3 is TGTGCCAGCAGCCAAAGCGGGACCAGCGGGGGGGCCTTTACAGATACGCAGTATTTT. Residues: CASSQSGTSGGAFTDTQYF.

The chain has TRBV5-1 and TRBJ2-5, with TRBD2 identical over 11 bases. The CDR3 has 17 residues. In germline, CDR1 is SGHRS, CDR2 YFSETQ. V was clipped by 1 base and J by 3 bases; unmatched bases: 8. DNA of the CDR3: TGCGCCAGCAGCTTGCTCCTAGCGGGGGGATCAGAAGAGACCCAGTACTTC. This encodes CASSLLLAGGSEETQYF.

The chain combines TRBV6-2 or TRBV6-3 with TRBJ1-5; D remains ambiguous. Trimming cost V 2 bases and J 0 bases, with 5 bases left between them. From germline, CDR1 is MNHEY and CDR2 SVGEGT. The CDR3 sequence is 14 residues long. The CDR3 DNA follows: TGTGCCAGCAGTTACCTCTATAGCAATCAGCCCCAGCATTTT. Protein: CASSYLYSNQPQHF.

The gene calls are TRBV19 and TRBJ1-5; D remains ambiguous. Germline values: CDR1 LNHDA, CDR2 SQIVND (reference sequence). This CDR3 spans 15 amino acids. V lost 5 bases to trimming and J lost 1 base, with 12 bases between them. In DNA form, the CDR3 reads TGTGCCAGTAGTCTAGGAGGATGGAGCAATCAGCCCCAGCATTTT. Translation gives CASSLGGWSNQPQHF. The full variable domain, with the rest looked up from reference TRBV19 and TRBJ1-5, is DGGITQSPKYLFRKEGQNVTLSCEQNLNHDAMYWYRQDPGQGLRLIYYSQIVNDFQKGDIAEGYSVSREKKESFPLTVTSAQKNPTAFYLCASSLGGWSNQPQHFGDGTRLSIL.

This clone was recorded once. The V and J genes are TRBV9 and TRBJ1-1; no clear D gene. V was trimmed by 5 bases and J by 1 base, leaving 12 bases between them. The germline gives CDR1 SGDLS, CDR2 YYNGEE. The CDR3 runs to 14 residues. The CDR3 spells CASSRLGENTEAFF. The CDR3 DNA follows: TGTGCCAGCAGTCGACTCGGAGAGAACACTGAAGCTTTCTTT. The full variable domain, its missing parts supplied by reference TRBV9 and TRBJ1-1, is DSGVTQTPKHLITATGQRVTLRCSPRSGDLSVYWYQQSLDQGLQFLIQYYNGEERAKGNILERFSAQQFPDLHSELNLSSLELGDSALYFCASSRLGENTEAFFGQGTRLTVV.

The rearrangement links TRBV6-4 to TRBJ1-2, with D possibly being TRBD1 (5 bases). Germline CDR1 and CDR2: MRHNA and SNTAGT. V lost 5 bases, J lost 7 bases, and 14 bases lay in between. CDR3 length equals 13 residues. The CDR3 DNA sequence: TGTGCCAGCAGTATGGGGGGGTCCGGTGGCTACACCTTC. It yields the protein CASSMGGSGGYTF.

J is TRBJ2-5 and V is TRBV13; TRBD1 matches at 8 bases. Germline V gene lookup returns CDR1 PRHDT and CDR2 FYEKMQ (reference sequence). CDR3 size: 14 residues. J was trimmed by 5 bases and V by 5 bases; bases with no gene match: 7. CDR3 in amino acids: CASSRRGPLETQYF. DNA for the CDR3: TGTGCCAGCAGCCGCAGGGGGCCTCTTGAGACCCAGTACTTC. Full variable domain (missing parts from reference TRBV13 and TRBJ2-5): AAGVIQSPRHLIKEKRETATLKCYPIPRHDTVYWYQQGPGQDPQFLISFYEKMQSDKGSIPDRFSAQQFSDYHSELNMSSLELGDSALYFCASSRRGPLETQYFGPGTRLLVL.

V gene TRBV10-3 combines with J gene TRBJ1-6, with D tentatively TRBD1 (5 bases). Trimming took off 2 bases at V and 8 bases at J, with 10 bases between the two ends. CDR3 length: 14 amino acids. Germline loops: CDR1 ENHRY, CDR2 SYGVKD. The DNA of the CDR3 is TGTGCCATCAGTGAGGGCAGGGCCGATTCACCCCTCCACTTT. Translation: CAISEGRADSPLHF.

The chain employs TRBV2 and TRBJ1-4; 9 bases are shared with TRBD1. J lost 5 bases, V lost 6 bases, and 4 bases had no gene match. CDR3 size: 14 residues. Germline assignment: CDR1 SNHLY and CDR2 FYNNEI. The CDR3 DNA reads as TGTGCCAGCAGCCGACAGGGGGGGAATGAAAAACTGTTTTTT. This codes for CASSRQGGNEKLFF. Variable domain in full (rest from reference TRBV2 and TRBJ1-4): EPEVTQTPSHQVTQMGQEVILRCVPISNHLYFYWYRQILGQKVEFLVSFYNNEISEKSEIFDDQFSVERPDGSNFTLKIRSTKLEDSAMYFCASSRQGGNEKLFFGSGTQLSVL.

The chain links TRBV11-2 to TRBJ1-6, with 7 bases identical to TRBD1. Germline CDR1 and CDR2: SGHAT and FQNNGV. The CDR3 is 15 residues long. V lost 3 bases to trimming and J lost 7 bases; unmatched junction nucleotides: 6. This chain's CDR3 is CASSFSGTENSPLHF. CDR3 in DNA: TGTGCCAGCAGCTTCTCCGGGACAGAGAATTCACCCCTCCACTTT.

This sequence joins TRBV11-3 and TRBJ2-1, with 12 positions matching TRBD2. The CDR3 contains 16 residues. Germline V lookup: CDR1 SGHNT, CDR2 YENEEA. The V gene end was trimmed by 1 base and the J gene end by 8 bases; junction bases not matched to a gene: 6. In nucleotides, the CDR3 is TGTGCCAGCAGCTTAGGGGCTAGCGGGGGGGCCTATGAGCAGTTCTTC. Amino acid sequence: CASSLGASGGAYEQFF. Full variable domain (missing parts from reference TRBV11-3 and TRBJ2-1): EAGVVQSPRYKIIEKKQPVAFWCNPISGHNTLYWYLQNLGQGPELLIRYENEEAVDDSQLPKDRFSAERLKGVDSTLKIQPAELGDSAVYLCASSLGASGGAYEQFFGPGTRLTVL.

The chain joins TRBV9 to TRBJ1-5; D unclear. CDR1 is SGDLS, CDR2 YYNGEE, per germline. The CDR3 is 11 amino acids. Trimming stripped 0 bases from V and 9 bases from J, with 4 bases between. Written as DNA, the CDR3 is TGTGCCAGCAGCGTAGTGGTGCCCCAGCATTTT. This gives the protein CASSVVVPQHF.

The chain combines TRBV28 with TRBJ1-5; TRBD1 matches at 7 bases. J was trimmed by 1 base and V by 6 bases; bases with no gene match: 21. Per germline, CDR1 MDHEN and CDR2 SYDVKM. The CDR3 length is 20 residues. The CDR3 DNA is TGTGCCAGCAGACCCAGACCCGACAGGGCTTGGGGAGTAAGCAATCAGCCCCAGCATTTT. Residues: CASRPRPDRAWGVSNQPQHF.

The chain carries TRBV3-1 (or the pseudogene TRBV3-2) and TRBJ1-2; the D gene is possibly TRBD1 (5 bases). V lost 2 bases and J lost 6, with 10 bases in between. This CDR3 has 13 residues. Germline V CDR1 and CDR2: LGHDT, YNNKEL (reference sequence). The chain's CDR3 is CASSQPGSNGYTF. In DNA, the CDR3 is TGTGCCAGCAGCCAACCAGGGTCCAATGGCTACACCTTC.

The genes are TRBV19 and TRBJ2-3; 10 nucleotides match TRBD2. This CDR3 region has 18 residues. CDR1 LNHDA and CDR2 SQIVND come from the germline V gene (reference sequence). V lost 3 bases and J lost 2; bases outside the gene matches: 11. The CDR3 DNA is TGTGCCAGTAGTATCGGTCTAGCGGGGGATCCGACCACAGATACGCAGTATTTT. The encoded protein is CASSIGLAGDPTTDTQYF.

This clone occurred once. This chain links TRBV19 with TRBJ1-5; 7 nucleotides align to TRBD1. Germline CDR1 is LNHDA and CDR2 is SQIVND (reference sequence). The V segment lost 4 bases and the J segment 0 bases; nucleotides outside the gene matches: 3. The CDR3 covers 15 residues. The CDR3 spells CASSRDRNSNQPQHF. The CDR3 region has the DNA TGTGCCAGTAGTAGGGACAGAAATAGCAATCAGCCCCAGCATTTT. The variable domain in full, completed from reference TRBV19 and TRBJ1-5, reads DGGITQSPKYLFRKEGQNVTLSCEQNLNHDAMYWYRQDPGQGLRLIYYSQIVNDFQKGDIAEGYSVSREKKESFPLTVTSAQKNPTAFYLCASSRDRNSNQPQHFGDGTRLSIL.

The chain's CDR3 is CASQGNGYTF. The CDR3 DNA follows: TGTGCCAGCCAGGGGAACGGCTACACCTTC. The chain has TRBV18 and TRBJ1-2; possibly TRBD1 for D (6 bases). The CDR3 is 10 amino acids. Germline values: CDR1 KGHSH, CDR2 LQKENI. The V and J ends lost 8 bases and 8 bases respectively, with 9 bases between them.

V gene TRBV12-3 or TRBV12-4 combines with J gene TRBJ1-5, with no clear D. Between the trimmed V and J ends, which lost 2 bases and 11 bases, there was a span of 10 bases. The CDR3 runs to 12 residues. CDR3 in DNA: TGTGCCAGCAGTTTAAATGGCGGGGCCCAGCATTTT. It translates to CASSLNGGAQHF.